The clone carrying this T cell receptor (beta chain) was found many times. The germline V gene has CDR1 LNHNV and CDR2 YYDKDF (reference sequence). This CDR3 spans 16 amino acids. Trimming took off 1 base at V and 1 base at J, with 13 bases between the two ends. This sample was included in a study of T-cell reconstitution after alpha-beta-depleted transplantation in children. Preparation of the TCRbeta library used unique molecular identifiers. TCRdb passed the PCR reads through MiXCR, listing each CDR3 protein once. The sample holds roughly 200,000 distinct CDR3 sequences; less than 8% are singletons and the top ten take around 2.7%.

Sequenced material: PBMCs from the stem cell graft donor, taken from the stem cell graft. The genes are TRBV15 and TRBJ1-1, with TRBD1 as a possible D gene (5 bases). The sequence derives from a human donor who donated a stem cell graft to a child with Wiskott-Aldrich syndrome. CDR3 sequence reads: CATSRGFGTGNTEAFF. CDR3 coding DNA: TGTGCCACCAGCAGAGGTTTCGGGACGGGGAACACTGAAGCTTTCTTT.